This TCR beta chain was found in a study of technical replicates of blood from a handful of donors. TCRdb's table, derived via immunoSEQ multiplex PCR, lists solely in-frame clones and lacks some. The sample yields 87,000 or so clones, roughly nine tenths seen once. CDR1 and CDR2 (germline): SEHNR, FQNEAQ (reference sequence). The CDR3 sequence is 16 residues long. With 5 bases clipped from V and 0 bases from J, the junction kept 3 bases outside the gene matches. The clonotype comes from a human donor in good health. Input material: T cells isolated from PBMCs. V and J are TRBV7-9 and TRBJ2-7; 14 bases align to TRBD2. CDR3 amino acids: CASSRTSGGPSYEQYF. The CDR3 nucleotides are TGTGCCAGCAGCAGGACTAGCGGGGGGCCCTCCTACGAGCAGTACTTC.